This TCR beta chain derives from a study of read filtering for tumor transcriptome and immune sequencing. Study-level background: IR-seq gave about 4.05 to 11 million TCR reads per sample; RNA-seq gave roughly 75 to 1,300. Notes on the study in general: Dropping single-read clonotypes raised IR-seq and RNA-seq shared-clonotype correlation.

There are many counts of this clonotype. Its antigen remains unidentified. From 300 to 450 ng of RNA, a library with molecular barcoded alpha/delta and beta/gamma adaptors was made. MiXCR was run by TCRdb on the reads, yielding one entry per CDR3 protein. The table has 100,000 to 150,000 distinct CDR3 sequences, about an eighth seen once. This sequence originates from a donor at least 40 years old with multiple myeloma. The source material was a population of CD138-negative cells sorted from bone marrow.

As DNA, the CDR3 is TGTGCCAGCAGTCCACAACTGAACACTGAAGCTTTCTTT. Amino acids: CASSPQLNTEAFF. The chain combines TRBV12-3 or TRBV12-4 with TRBJ1-1; D ambiguous. Trimming stripped 5 bases from V and 0 bases from J, with 7 bases between. The CDR3 is 13 residues long.